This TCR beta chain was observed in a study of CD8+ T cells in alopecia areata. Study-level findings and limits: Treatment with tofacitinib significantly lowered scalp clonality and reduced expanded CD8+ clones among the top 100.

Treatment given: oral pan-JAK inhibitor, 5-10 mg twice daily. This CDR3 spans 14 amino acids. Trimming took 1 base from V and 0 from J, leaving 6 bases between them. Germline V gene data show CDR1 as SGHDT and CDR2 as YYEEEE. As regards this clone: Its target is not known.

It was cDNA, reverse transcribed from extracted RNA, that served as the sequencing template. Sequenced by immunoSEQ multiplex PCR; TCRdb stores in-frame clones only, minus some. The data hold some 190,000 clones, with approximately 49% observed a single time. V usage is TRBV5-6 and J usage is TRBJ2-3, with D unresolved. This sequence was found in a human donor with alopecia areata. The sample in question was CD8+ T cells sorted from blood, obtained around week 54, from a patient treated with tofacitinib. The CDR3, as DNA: TGTGCCAGCAGCTTGTCAGCTAGCACAGATACGCAGTATTTT. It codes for CASSLSASTDTQYF. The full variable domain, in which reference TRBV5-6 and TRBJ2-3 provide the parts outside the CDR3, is DAGVTQSPTHLIKTRGQQVTLRCSPKSGHDTVSWYQQALGQGPQFIFQYYEEEERQRGNFPDRFSGHQFPNYSSELNVNALLLGDSALYLCASSLSASTDTQYFGPGTRLTVL.